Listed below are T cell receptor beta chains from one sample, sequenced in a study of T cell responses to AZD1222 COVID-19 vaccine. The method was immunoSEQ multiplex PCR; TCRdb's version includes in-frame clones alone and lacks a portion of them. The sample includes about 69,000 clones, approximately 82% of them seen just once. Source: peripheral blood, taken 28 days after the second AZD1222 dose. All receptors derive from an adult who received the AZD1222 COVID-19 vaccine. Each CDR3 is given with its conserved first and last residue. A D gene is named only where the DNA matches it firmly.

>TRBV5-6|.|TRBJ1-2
CASSPRAFFYGYTF
TGTGCCAGCAGCCCCCGGGCGTTCTTCTATGGCTACACCTTC
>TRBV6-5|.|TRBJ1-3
CASSYRPLRGNTIYF
TGTGCCAGCAGTTACAGGCCTCTGAGGGGAAACACCATATATTTT
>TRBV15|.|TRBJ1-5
CATSLGREPVFGNQPQHF
TGTGCCACCAGCCTCGGGAGGGAACCTGTCTTCGGCAATCAGCCCCAGCATTTT
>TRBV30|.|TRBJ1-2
CAWSGIAGGADGYTF
TGTGCCTGGAGTGGAATTGCGGGGGGCGCGGATGGCTACACCTTC
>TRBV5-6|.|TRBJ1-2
CASSFPRDTPGGYTF
TGTGCCAGCAGCTTCCCCCGGGACACCCCGGGCGGCTACACCTTC
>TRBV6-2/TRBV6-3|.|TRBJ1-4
CASSFARGGRGGKLFF
TGTGCCAGCAGTTTCGCCCGCGGAGGCCGAGGAGGAAAACTGTTTTTT
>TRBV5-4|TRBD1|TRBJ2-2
CASSRTGVTGELFF
TGTGCCAGCAGCAGGACAGGAGTCACCGGGGAGCTGTTTTTT
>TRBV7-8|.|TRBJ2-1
CASSLRTSYNEQFF
TGTGCCAGCAGCTTGAGGACGAGTTACAATGAGCAGTTCTTC
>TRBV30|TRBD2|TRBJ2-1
CAWIGGASSYNEQFF
TGTGCCTGGATCGGGGGGGCGAGCTCCTACAATGAGCAGTTCTTC
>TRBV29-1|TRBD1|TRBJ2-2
CSIQQGAGTGELFF
TGCAGCATCCAACAGGGGGCAGGGACCGGGGAGCTGTTTTTT
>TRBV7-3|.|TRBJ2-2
CASSSTLGSGELFF
TGTGCCAGCAGCTCAACGCTAGGTTCCGGGGAGCTGTTTTTT